A single TCR beta chain is shown here with its context. Antigen unknown. This record comes from a study of monozygotic twins with cystic fibrosis. General study results and limits: In 13 of 16 pairs, V gene usage was closest to the co-twin's.

Germline CDR1 is ENHRY and CDR2 is SYGVKD. The CDR3 runs 15 residues. V lost 4 bases, J lost 8 bases, and 15 bases lay in between. TCRdb's table, derived via immunoSEQ multiplex PCR, lists solely in-frame clones and lacks some. The table has some 10,000 clones, about nine tenths seen once. The source material was blood. This clonotype was sampled from a boy younger than 10 with cystic fibrosis. V is TRBV10-3 and J is TRBJ1-6, with unresolved D. CDR3 sequence (DNA): TGTGCCATCAGTGGGGGAGGGAATCGGGATTCACCCCTCCACTTT. This gives the protein CAISGGGNRDSPLHF.